The sequence of this TCR beta chain was determined in a study of CD8 T cells in ankylosing spondylitis. The CDR3 length is 16 residues. Each CDR3 protein gets one entry after TCRdb re-called the 5' RACE reads with MiXCR. The data contain roughly 440,000 distinct CDR3 sequences, 17% of them singletons. Concerning this clonotype itself: The target antigen is unknown.

Study observations and caveats: It appeared that ankylosing spondylitis blood was characterized by a TCR beta motif of several highly homologous variants.

The sequence was collected from a male donor with ankylosing spondylitis. Sequencing was carried out using blood, either unsorted or a sorted T cell fraction (not recorded which). The rearrangement uses TRBV21-1 and TRBJ2-7; the table's D call, TRBD1, has no DNA check behind it. TRBV21-1 is labeled a pseudogene. The CDR3 region has the DNA TGTGCCAGCAGCCGCACGTTCCAGGGGGTGGTCAACGAGCAGTACTTC. Protein: CASSRTFQGVVNEQYF.